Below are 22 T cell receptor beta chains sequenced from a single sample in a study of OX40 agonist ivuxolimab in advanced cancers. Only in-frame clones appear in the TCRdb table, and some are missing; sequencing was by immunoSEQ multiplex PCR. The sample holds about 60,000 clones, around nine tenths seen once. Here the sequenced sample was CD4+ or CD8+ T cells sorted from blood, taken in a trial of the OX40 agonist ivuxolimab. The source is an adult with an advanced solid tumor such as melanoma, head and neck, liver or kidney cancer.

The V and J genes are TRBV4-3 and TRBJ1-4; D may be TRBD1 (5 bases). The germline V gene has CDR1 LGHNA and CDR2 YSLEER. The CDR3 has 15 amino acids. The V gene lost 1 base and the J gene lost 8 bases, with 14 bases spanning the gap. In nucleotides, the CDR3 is TGCGCCAGCAGCCAAGCAGGGCAGGGTCGGGAAAAACTGTTTTTT. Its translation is CASSQAGQGREKLFF.

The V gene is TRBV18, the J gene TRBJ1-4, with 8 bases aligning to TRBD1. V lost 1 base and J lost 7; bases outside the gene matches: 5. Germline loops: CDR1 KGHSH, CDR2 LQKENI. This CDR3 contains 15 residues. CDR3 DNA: TGTGCCAGCTCACCACTCGGACAGGGTGGTGAAAAACTGTTTTTT. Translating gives CASSPLGQGGEKLFF. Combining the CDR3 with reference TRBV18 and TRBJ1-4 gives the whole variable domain NAGVMQNPRHLVRRRGQEARLRCSPMKGHSHVYWYRQLPEEGLKFMVYLQKENIIDESGMPKERFSAEFPKEGPSILRIQQVVRGDSAAYFCASSPLGQGGEKLFFGSGTQLSVL.

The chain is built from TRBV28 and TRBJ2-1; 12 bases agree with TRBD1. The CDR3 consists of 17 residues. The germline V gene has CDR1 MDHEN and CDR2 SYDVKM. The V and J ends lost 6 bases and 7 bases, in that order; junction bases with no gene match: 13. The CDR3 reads CASSLLPGQGARNEQFF. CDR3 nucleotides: TGTGCCAGCAGCCTATTACCGGGACAGGGGGCGAGAAATGAGCAGTTCTTC.

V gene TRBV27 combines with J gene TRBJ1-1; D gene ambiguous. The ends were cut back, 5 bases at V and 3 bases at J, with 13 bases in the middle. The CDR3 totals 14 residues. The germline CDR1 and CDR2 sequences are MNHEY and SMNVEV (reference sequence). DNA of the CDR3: TGTGCCAGCAGTACCTCCGAATTGTACACTGAAGCTTTCTTT. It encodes CASSTSELYTEAFF.

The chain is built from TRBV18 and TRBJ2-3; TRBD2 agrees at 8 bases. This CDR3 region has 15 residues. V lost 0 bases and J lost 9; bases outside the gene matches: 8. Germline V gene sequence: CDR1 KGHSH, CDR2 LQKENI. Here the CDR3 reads CASSPPSGTQITQYF. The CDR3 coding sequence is TGTGCCAGCTCACCACCTAGCGGGACCCAGATAACGCAGTATTTT.

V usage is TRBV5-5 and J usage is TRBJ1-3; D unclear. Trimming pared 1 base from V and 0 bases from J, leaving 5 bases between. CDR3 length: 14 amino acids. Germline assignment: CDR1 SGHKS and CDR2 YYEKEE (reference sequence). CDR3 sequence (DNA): TGTGCCAGCAGCTTGTTACCCTCTGGAAACACCATATATTTT. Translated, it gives CASSLLPSGNTIYF.

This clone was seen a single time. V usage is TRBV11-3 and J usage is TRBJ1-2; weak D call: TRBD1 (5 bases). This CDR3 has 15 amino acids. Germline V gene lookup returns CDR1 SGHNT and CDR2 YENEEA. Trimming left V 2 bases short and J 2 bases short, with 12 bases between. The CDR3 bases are TGTGCCAGCAGCTTAAGCGGGGGGATGAACTATGGCTACACCTTC. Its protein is CASSLSGGMNYGYTF.

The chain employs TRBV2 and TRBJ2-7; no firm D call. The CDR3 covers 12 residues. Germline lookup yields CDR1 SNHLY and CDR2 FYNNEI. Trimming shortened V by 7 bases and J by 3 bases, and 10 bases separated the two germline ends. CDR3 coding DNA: TGTGCCAGCAACCTGAACCGCTACGAGCAGTACTTC. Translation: CASNLNRYEQYF.

CDR3 DNA sequence: TGTGCCAGCAGCTTCGGGACGGGACAAGAGACCCAGTACTTC. Its protein is CASSFGTGQETQYF. The chain has TRBV11-2 and TRBJ2-5, with D possibly called TRBD1 or TRBD2 (5 bases each). The CDR3 covers 14 residues. Trimming left V 3 bases short and J 2 bases short, with 10 bases between. The germline gives CDR1 SGHAT, CDR2 FQNNGV.

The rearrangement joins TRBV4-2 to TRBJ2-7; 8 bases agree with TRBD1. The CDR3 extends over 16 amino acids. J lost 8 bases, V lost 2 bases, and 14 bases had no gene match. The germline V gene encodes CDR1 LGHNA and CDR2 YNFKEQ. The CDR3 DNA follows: TGTGCCAGCAGCCAACAGGCGGGGACAGGAGGAAATCAGCAGTACTTC. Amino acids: CASSQQAGTGGNQQYF.

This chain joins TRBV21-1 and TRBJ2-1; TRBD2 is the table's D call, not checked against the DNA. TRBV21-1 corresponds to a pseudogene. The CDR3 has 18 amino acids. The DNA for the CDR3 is TGTGCCAGCAGCAAAAGGAGCCCTAGCGGGAACTCCTACAATGAGCAGTTCTTC. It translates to CASSKRSPSGNSYNEQFF.

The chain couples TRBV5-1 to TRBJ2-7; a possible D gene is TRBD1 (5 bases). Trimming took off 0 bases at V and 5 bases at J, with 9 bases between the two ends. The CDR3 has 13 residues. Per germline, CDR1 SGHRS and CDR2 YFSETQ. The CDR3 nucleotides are TGCGCCAGCAGCTTGGGGGTAGGGGACGAGCAGTACTTC. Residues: CASSLGVGDEQYF.

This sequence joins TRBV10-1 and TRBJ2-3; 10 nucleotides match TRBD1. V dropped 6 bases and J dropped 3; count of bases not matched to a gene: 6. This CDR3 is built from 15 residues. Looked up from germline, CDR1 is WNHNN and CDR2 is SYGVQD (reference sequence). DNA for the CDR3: TGCGCCAGCAGATCCGGGACAGGGGAGACAGATACGCAGTATTTT. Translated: CASRSGTGETDTQYF.

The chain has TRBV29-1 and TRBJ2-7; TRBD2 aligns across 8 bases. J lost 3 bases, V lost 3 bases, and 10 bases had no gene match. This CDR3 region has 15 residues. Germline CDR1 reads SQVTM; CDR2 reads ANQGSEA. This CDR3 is CSVDPSGRGGYEQYF. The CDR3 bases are TGCAGCGTTGACCCAAGCGGGAGAGGCGGCTACGAGCAGTACTTC.

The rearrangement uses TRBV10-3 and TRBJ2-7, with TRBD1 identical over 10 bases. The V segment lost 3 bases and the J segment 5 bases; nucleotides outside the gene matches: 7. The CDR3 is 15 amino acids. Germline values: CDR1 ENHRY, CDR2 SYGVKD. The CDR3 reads CAISDGQGGLDEQYF. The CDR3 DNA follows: TGTGCCATCAGTGACGGACAGGGGGGACTCGACGAGCAGTACTTC.

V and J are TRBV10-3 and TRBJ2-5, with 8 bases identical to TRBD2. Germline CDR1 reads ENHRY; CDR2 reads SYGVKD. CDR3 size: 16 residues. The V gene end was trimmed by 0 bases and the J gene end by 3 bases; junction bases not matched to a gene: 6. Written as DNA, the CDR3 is TGTGCCATCAGTGAGTCGGGACTAGAAAGCGAAGAGACCCAGTACTTC. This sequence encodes CAISESGLESEETQYF.

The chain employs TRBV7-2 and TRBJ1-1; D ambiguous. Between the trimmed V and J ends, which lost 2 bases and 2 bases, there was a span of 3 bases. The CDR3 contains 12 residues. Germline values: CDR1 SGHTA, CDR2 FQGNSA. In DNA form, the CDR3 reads TGTGCCAGCAGCTTATTTAACACTGAAGCTTTCTTT. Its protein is CASSLFNTEAFF.

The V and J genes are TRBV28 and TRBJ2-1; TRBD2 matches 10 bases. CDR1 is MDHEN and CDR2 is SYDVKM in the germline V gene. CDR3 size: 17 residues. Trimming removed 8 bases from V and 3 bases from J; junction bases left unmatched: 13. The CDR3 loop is CASPPTSGWGVYNEQFF. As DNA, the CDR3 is TGTGCCAGCCCCCCGACTAGCGGGTGGGGGGTCTACAATGAGCAGTTCTTC.

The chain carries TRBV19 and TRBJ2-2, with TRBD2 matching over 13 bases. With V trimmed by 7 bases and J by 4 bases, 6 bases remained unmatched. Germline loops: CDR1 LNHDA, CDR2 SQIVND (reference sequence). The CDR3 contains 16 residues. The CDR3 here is CASKRTSGSGTGELFF. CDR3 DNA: TGTGCCAGTAAAAGGACTAGCGGGAGCGGCACCGGGGAGCTGTTTTTT.

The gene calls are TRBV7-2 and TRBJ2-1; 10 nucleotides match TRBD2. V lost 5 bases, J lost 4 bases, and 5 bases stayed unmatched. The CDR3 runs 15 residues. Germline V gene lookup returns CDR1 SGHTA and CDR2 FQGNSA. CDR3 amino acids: CASSPRTSGYNEQFF. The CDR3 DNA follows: TGTGCCAGCAGCCCTCGGACTAGCGGTTACAATGAGCAGTTCTTC. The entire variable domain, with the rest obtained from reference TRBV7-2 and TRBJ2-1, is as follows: GAGVSQSPSNKVTEKGKDVELRCDPISGHTALYWYRQSLGQGLEFLIYFQGNSAPDKSGLPSDRFSAERTGGSVSTLTIQRTQQEDSAVYLCASSPRTSGYNEQFFGPGTRLTVL.

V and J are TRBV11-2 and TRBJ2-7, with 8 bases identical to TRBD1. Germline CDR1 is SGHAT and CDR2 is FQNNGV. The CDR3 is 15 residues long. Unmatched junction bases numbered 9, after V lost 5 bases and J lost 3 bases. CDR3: CASSRLRGRIYEQYF. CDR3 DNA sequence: TGTGCCAGCAGCCGCCTCAGGGGGCGAATCTACGAGCAGTACTTC.

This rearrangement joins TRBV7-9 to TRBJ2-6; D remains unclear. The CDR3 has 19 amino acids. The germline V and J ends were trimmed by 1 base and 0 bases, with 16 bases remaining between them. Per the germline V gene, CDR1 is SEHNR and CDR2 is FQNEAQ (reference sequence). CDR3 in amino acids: CASSLGIGRRLSGANVLTF. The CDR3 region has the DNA TGTGCCAGCAGCTTAGGCATCGGGCGCCGGCTCTCTGGGGCCAACGTCCTGACTTTC.